These 9 T cell receptor beta chains came from one sample sequenced in a study of technical replicates of blood from a few donors. The protocol was immunoSEQ multiplex PCR, while the TCRdb copy is restricted to in-frame clones and leaves out a portion. The profile covers 84,000 or so clones, with just under 95% appearing a single time and about 0.25% taken by the ten largest. The sample taken for sequencing was T cells isolated from PBMCs. The origin of the receptors is a human donor in good health.

The rearrangement joins TRBV12-5 to TRBJ2-1; 7 positions match TRBD1. The germline V gene encodes CDR1 LGHNT and CDR2 FRNRAP. V gave up 1 base and J gave up 15 bases; unmatched junction bases: 12. CDR3 length: 14 residues. The CDR3 loop is CASGLGMGQSLGFF. CDR3 sequence (DNA): TGTGCTAGTGGTTTGGGTATGGGACAGTCCCTAGGGTTCTTC. The complete variable domain, with remaining parts taken from reference TRBV12-5 and TRBJ2-1, reads DARVTQTPRHKVTEMGQEVTMRCQPILGHNTVFWYRQTMMQGLELLAYFRNRAPLDDSGMPKDRFSAEMPDATLATLKIQPSEPRDSAVYFCASGLGMGQSLGFFGPGTRLTVL.

The rearrangement links TRBV5-4 to TRBJ2-7; 9 nucleotides agree with TRBD2. This CDR3 contains 15 residues. The trim removed 3 bases at V and 2 bases at J, leaving 6 bases unmatched. Germline lookup yields CDR1 SGHNT and CDR2 YYREEE (reference sequence). This CDR3 is CASSWGGGRAYEQYF. The CDR3 coding sequence is TGTGCCAGCAGCTGGGGGGGCGGGAGGGCCTACGAGCAGTACTTC.

The DNA of the CDR3 is TGTGCCAGCAGCTTAGGACAGATTGGTCAGCCCCAGCATTTT. It yields the protein CASSLGQIGQPQHF. This chain uses TRBV7-9 with TRBJ1-5, with D perhaps TRBD1 (5 bases). The CDR3 sequence is 14 residues long. From germline, CDR1 is SEHNR and CDR2 FQNEAQ (reference sequence). With 1 base removed from V and 6 bases from J, the gap between germline ends came to 10 bases.

The V gene is TRBV7-2, the J gene TRBJ2-5; 10 bases match TRBD1. CDR3 length: 15 residues. Germline V gene data show CDR1 as SGHTA and CDR2 as FQGNSA. V trimming: 3 bases; J trimming: 5 bases; junction bases outside the gene matches: 6. This chain's CDR3 is CASSLTGQGGETQYF. The CDR3 region has the DNA TGTGCCAGCAGCTTGACCGGACAGGGGGGGGAGACCCAGTACTTC.

This sequence joins TRBV30 and TRBJ2-3, with TRBD1 identical over 7 bases. Germline V CDR1 and CDR2: GTSNPN, SVGIG (reference sequence). The CDR3 sequence is 13 residues long. V trimming: 5 bases; J trimming: 7 bases; junction bases outside the gene matches: 9. The CDR3 DNA sequence: TGTGCCTGGGACAGGGAGATTTCGAATACGCAGTATTTT. Its protein product is CAWDREISNTQYF.

CDR3 sequence: CASSLTPGGNEKLFF. The CDR3 DNA sequence: TGTGCCAGCAGTTTGACGCCGGGAGGTAATGAAAAACTGTTTTTT. V gene TRBV27 combines with J gene TRBJ1-4, with no clear D. The germline V gene encodes CDR1 MNHEY and CDR2 SMNVEV (reference sequence). The CDR3 loop spans 15 amino acids. The germline V and J ends were trimmed by 3 bases and 4 bases, with 12 bases remaining between them.

V usage is TRBV19 and J usage is TRBJ2-2; tentatively, D is TRBD2 (5 bases). Deletions cut 11 bases from V and 4 bases from J, with 17 bases between. From germline, CDR1 is LNHDA and CDR2 SQIVND (reference sequence). The CDR3 totals 14 residues. This chain's CDR3 is CAGEQTAGTGELFF. DNA for the CDR3: TGTGCCGGAGAGCAGACCGCGGGCACCGGGGAGCTGTTTTTT. Full variable domain (outside the CDR3, taken from reference TRBV19 and TRBJ2-2): DGGITQSPKYLFRKEGQNVTLSCEQNLNHDAMYWYRQDPGQGLRLIYYSQIVNDFQKGDIAEGYSVSREKKESFPLTVTSAQKNPTAFYLCAGEQTAGTGELFFGEGSRLTVL.

This rearrangement joins TRBV5-1 to TRBJ1-2, with 7 bases lining up with TRBD1. Germline CDR1 reads SGHRS; CDR2 reads YFSETQ. The J segment lost 2 bases and the V segment lost 6 bases, leaving 4 bases of the junction unmatched. CDR3 length: 13 residues. CDR3 nucleotides: TGCGCCAGCATCGGGGACAGAAACTATGGCTACACCTTC. As protein: CASIGDRNYGYTF.

The chain links TRBV19 to TRBJ2-6, with D tentatively TRBD1 (5 bases). The V gene lost 5 bases and the J gene lost 2 bases, with 7 bases spanning the gap. Germline V gene data show CDR1 as LNHDA and CDR2 as SQIVND (reference sequence). The CDR3 loop spans 14 amino acids. CDR3 amino acids: CASSWGPGANVLTF. In DNA form, the CDR3 reads TGTGCCAGTAGTTGGGGCCCTGGGGCCAACGTCCTGACTTTC.